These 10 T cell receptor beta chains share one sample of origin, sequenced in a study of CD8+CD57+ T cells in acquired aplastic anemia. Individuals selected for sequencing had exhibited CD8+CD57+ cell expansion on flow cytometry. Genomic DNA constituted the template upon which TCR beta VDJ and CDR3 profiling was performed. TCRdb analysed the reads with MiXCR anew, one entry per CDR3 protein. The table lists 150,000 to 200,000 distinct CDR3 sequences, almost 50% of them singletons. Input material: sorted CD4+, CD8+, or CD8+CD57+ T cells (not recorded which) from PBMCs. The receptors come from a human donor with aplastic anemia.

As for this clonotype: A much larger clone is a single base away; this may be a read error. Here the CDR3 DNA reads TGTGCCAGCAGTGGCGAATCGGGAGGTACCCAGTGCTTC. Amino acid sequence: CASSGESGGTQCF. V gene TRBV6-1 combines with J gene TRBJ2-5, with 7 positions matching TRBD2. The CDR3 is made up of 13 amino acids. The germline gives CDR1 MNHNS, CDR2 SASEGT.

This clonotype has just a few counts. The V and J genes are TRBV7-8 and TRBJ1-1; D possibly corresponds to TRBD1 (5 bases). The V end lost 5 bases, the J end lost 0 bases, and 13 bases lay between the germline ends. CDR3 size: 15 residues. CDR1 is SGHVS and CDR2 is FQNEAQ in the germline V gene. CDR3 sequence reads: CASSHGGHVNTEAFF. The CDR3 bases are TGTGCCAGCAGCCACGGCGGACATGTGAACACTGAAGCTTTCTTT.

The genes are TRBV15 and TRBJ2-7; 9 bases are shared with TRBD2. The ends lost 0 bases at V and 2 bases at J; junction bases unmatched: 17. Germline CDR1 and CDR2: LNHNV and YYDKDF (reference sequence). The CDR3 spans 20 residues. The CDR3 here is CATSRDRRQQPSGGPYEQYF. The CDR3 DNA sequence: TGTGCCACCAGCAGAGATAGGAGGCAGCAACCGAGCGGGGGGCCCTACGAGCAGTACTTC. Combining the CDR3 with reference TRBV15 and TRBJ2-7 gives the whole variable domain DAMVIQNPRYQVTQFGKPVTLSCSQTLNHNVMYWYQQKSSQAPKLLFHYYDKDFNNEADTPDNFQSRRPNTSFCFLDIRSPGLGDTAMYLCATSRDRRQQPSGGPYEQYFGPGTRLTVT.

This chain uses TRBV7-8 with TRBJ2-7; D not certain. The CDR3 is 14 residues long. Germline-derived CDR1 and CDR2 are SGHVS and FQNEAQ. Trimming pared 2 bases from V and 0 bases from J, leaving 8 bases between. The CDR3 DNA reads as TGTGCCAGCAGCTTACGACAAAGCTCCTACGAGCAGTACTTC. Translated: CASSLRQSSYEQYF. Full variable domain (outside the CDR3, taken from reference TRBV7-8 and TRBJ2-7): GAGVSQSPRYKVAKRGQDVALRCDPISGHVSLFWYQQALGQGPEFLTYFQNEAQLDKSGLPSDRFFAERPEGSVSTLKIQRTQQEDSAVYLCASSLRQSSYEQYFGPGTRLTVT.

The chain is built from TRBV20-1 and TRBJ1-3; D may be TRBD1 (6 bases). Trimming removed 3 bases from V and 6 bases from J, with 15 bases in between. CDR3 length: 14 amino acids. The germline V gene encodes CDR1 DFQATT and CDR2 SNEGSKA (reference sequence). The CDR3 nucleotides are TGCAGTGCTAGCAGGGGTGGTGGGGCAAACACCATATATTTT. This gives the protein CSASRGGGANTIYF.

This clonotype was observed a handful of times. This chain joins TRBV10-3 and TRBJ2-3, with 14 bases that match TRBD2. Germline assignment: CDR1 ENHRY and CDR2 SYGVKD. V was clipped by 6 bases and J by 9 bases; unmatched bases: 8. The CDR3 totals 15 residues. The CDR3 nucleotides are TGTGCCATCAGCGTCGGGACTAGCGGGAGAGGCACGCAGTATTTT. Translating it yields CAISVGTSGRGTQYF.

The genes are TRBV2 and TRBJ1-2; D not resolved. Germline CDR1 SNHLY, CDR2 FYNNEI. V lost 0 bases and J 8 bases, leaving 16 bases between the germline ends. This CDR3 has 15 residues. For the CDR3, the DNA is TGTGCCAGCAGTGAAGCTCCGCAGACCCGGAAGGGCTACACCTTC. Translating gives CASSEAPQTRKGYTF.

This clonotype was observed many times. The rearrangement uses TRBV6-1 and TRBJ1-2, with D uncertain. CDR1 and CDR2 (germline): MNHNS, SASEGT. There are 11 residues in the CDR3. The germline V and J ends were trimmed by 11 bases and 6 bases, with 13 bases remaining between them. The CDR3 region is CAGAHNHGYTF. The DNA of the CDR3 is TGTGCCGGCGCCCACAATCATGGCTACACCTTC.

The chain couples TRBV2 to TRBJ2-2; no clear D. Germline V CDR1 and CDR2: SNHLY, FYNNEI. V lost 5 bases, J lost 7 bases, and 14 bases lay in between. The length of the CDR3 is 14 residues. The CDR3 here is CASSRRGRNGELFF. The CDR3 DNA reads TGTGCCAGCAGTCGCCGAGGCCGTAACGGGGAGCTGTTTTTT.

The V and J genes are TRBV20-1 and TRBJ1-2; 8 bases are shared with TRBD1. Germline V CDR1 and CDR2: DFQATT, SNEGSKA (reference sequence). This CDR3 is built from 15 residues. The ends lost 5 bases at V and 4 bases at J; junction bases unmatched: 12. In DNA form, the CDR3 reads TGCAGTGCTCGAAATCGACAGGGGTCGGGCTATGGCTACACCTTC. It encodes CSARNRQGSGYGYTF.